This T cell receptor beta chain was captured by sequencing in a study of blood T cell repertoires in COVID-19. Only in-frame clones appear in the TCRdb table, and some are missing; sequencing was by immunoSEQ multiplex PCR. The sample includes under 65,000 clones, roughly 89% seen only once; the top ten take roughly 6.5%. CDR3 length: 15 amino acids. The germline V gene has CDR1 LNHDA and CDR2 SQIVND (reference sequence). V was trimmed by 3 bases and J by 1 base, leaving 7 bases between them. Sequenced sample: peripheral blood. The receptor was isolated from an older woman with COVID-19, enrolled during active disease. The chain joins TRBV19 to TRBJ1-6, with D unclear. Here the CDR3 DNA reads TGTGCCAGTAGTATCCGGGTATCCTATAATTCACCCCTCCACTTT. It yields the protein CASSIRVSYNSPLHF.